This T cell receptor (beta chain) was profiled in a study of cytomegalovirus exposure and HLA in healthy donors. About the research overall: Within the Caucasian-associated ancestry cluster were 81% of the 350 to 400 genotyped donors. Points from the study as a whole: Previously analyzed data showed that most TCR beta V segments were productive at a frequency of about 87% or about 30%. The study listed 150 to 200 cytomegalovirus-associated TCR beta chains.

A note on this clone: Its antigen is as yet unknown.

Amplification used 60 Vbeta primers and 13 Jbeta primers. Some clones are missing from TCRdb's copy, which holds only in-frame ones; the method was immunoSEQ multiplex PCR. There are roughly 200,000 clones in the sample; around 80% occur only once, and 3.5% to 5% lies in the top ten. The CDR3 runs 13 residues. Germline V gene sequence: CDR1 SGHRS, CDR2 YFSETQ. The V end was cut by 3 bases, the J end by 0 bases, with 7 bases between. Sample: PBMCs. This receptor was obtained from a woman aged 30 to 39 in good health and CMV-seropositive. This chain joins TRBV5-1 and TRBJ2-7; D unresolved. The CDR3 region is CASSYGASYEQYF. In DNA, the CDR3 is TGCGCCAGCAGCTACGGAGCCTCCTACGAGCAGTACTTC.